Presented here are 25 T cell receptor beta chains from one specimen sequenced in a study of blood T cell repertoires in COVID-19. Measured with immunoSEQ multiplex PCR; TCRdb has only the in-frame clones, and not every one. The table includes about 410,000 clones, around 89% detected once. Sequenced: peripheral blood. The receptor source for this set is a woman in her thirties or forties with COVID-19, enrolled during active disease.

The J gene is TRBJ1-2, the V gene TRBV23-1, with unresolved D. TRBV23-1 is treated as an ORF (open reading frame) with a function not yet certain. This CDR3 comprises 10 residues. V lost 2 bases and J lost 9, with 4 bases in between. The CDR3 DNA sequence: TGCGCCAGCAGTCAAGGGCGCTACACCTTC. This translates into CASSQGRYTF.

The chain recombines TRBV7-9 with TRBJ1-1; tentatively, D is TRBD1 (6 bases). CDR3 length: 13 amino acids. Trimming took off 7 bases at V and 1 base at J, with 10 bases between the two ends. The V gene's germline CDR1 is SEHNR and CDR2 FQNEAQ (reference sequence). The CDR3 region is CASNLRGNTEAFF. The CDR3 region has the DNA TGTGCCAGCAACCTCAGGGGGAACACTGAAGCTTTCTTT.

The chain is built from TRBV27 and TRBJ1-2, with D tentatively TRBD1 (5 bases). With 6 bases removed from V and 7 bases from J, the gap between germline ends came to 15 bases. CDR3 length: 13 residues. From germline, CDR1 is MNHEY and CDR2 SMNVEV (reference sequence). CDR3 amino acids: CASRTEVDSGYTF. CDR3 nucleotide sequence: TGTGCCAGCAGAACCGAAGTCGACAGTGGCTACACCTTC.

The genes are TRBV27 and TRBJ2-7; the D gene is possibly TRBD2 (6 bases). Germline-derived CDR1 and CDR2 are MNHEY and SMNVEV (reference sequence). This CDR3 spans 13 amino acids. V was shortened by 2 bases and J by 6 bases, with 11 bases between the two germline ends. The CDR3: CASSLRRDGEQYF. CDR3 in DNA: TGTGCCAGCAGTTTAAGGCGGGATGGCGAGCAGTACTTC.

On this clone: This CDR3 is also generated by other DNA sequences in the sample. The rearrangement links TRBV5-1 to TRBJ2-3, with a weak D call TRBD2 (5 bases). CDR1 and CDR2 from the germline V gene are SGHRS and YFSETQ. This CDR3 spans 15 amino acids. Trimming stripped 1 base from V and 0 bases from J, with 9 bases between. CDR3 amino acids: CASSLRGLSTDTQYF. The CDR3, as DNA: TGCGCCAGCAGCTTGAGAGGGCTAAGCACAGATACGCAGTATTTT.

The chain combines TRBV24-1 with TRBJ2-5; TRBD2 might be the D (6 bases). V lost 0 bases and J lost 3, with 19 bases in between. Germline loops: CDR1 KGHDR, CDR2 SFDVKD. The CDR3 runs to 18 residues. CDR3 DNA sequence: TGTGCCACCAGTGATTTGTGTTGGGTGGAGGGGCGAGAAGAGACCCAGTACTTC. This translates into CATSDLCWVEGREETQYF.

This rearrangement joins TRBV7-9 to TRBJ1-1; 10 bases agree with TRBD1. This CDR3 spans 12 amino acids. Germline V lookup: CDR1 SEHNR, CDR2 FQNEAQ (reference sequence). The V gene end was trimmed by 7 bases and the J gene end by 9 bases; junction bases not matched to a gene: 5. The CDR3 loop reads CASNPGQGKAFF. The CDR3, as DNA: TGTGCCAGCAATCCGGGACAGGGGAAAGCTTTCTTT. Full variable domain (remainder filled in from reference TRBV7-9 and TRBJ1-1): DTGVSQNPRHKITKRGQNVTFRCDPISEHNRLYWYRQTLGQGPEFLTYFQNEAQLEKSRLLSDRFSAERPKGSFSTLEIQRTEQGDSAMYLCASNPGQGKAFFGQGTRLTVV.

V gene TRBV5-1 combines with J gene TRBJ2-2; 7 nucleotides match TRBD1. The V gene's germline CDR1 is SGHRS and CDR2 YFSETQ. The junction had 12 bases not matched to a gene; V was cut back by 0 bases and J by 1 base. CDR3 length: 19 residues. The CDR3 DNA sequence: TGCGCCAGCAGCTTGGGTGGAGTACTGGGACAGTTGAACACCGGGGAGCTGTTTTTT. This encodes CASSLGGVLGQLNTGELFF.

The chain carries TRBV27 and TRBJ1-4; D gene unclear. This CDR3 has 14 residues. In germline, CDR1 is MNHEY, CDR2 SMNVEV (reference sequence). Trimming cost V 10 bases and J 8 bases, with 20 bases left between them. CDR3 sequence (DNA): TGTGCCACATTCCCTTGGGTCTGGAGCGAAAAACTGTTTTTT. It is translated as CATFPWVWSEKLFF. The variable domain in full, with the rest retrieved from reference TRBV27 and TRBJ1-4, is EAQVTQNPRYLITVTGKKLTVTCSQNMNHEYMSWYRQDPGLGLRQIYYSMNVEVTDKGDVPEGYKVSRKEKRNFPLILESPSPNQTSLYFCATFPWVWSEKLFFGSGTQLSVL.

The gene calls are TRBV6-2 or TRBV6-3 and TRBJ2-7; 10 nucleotides line up with TRBD1. Per germline, CDR1 MNHEY and CDR2 SVGEGT. V gave up 4 bases and J gave up 3 bases; unmatched junction bases: 3. This CDR3 contains 14 residues. The CDR3 sequence is CASSWGQGSYEQYF. The CDR3 bases are TGTGCCAGCAGTTGGGGACAGGGGAGCTACGAGCAGTACTTC.

This chain connects TRBV25-1 to TRBJ1-6; TRBD1 aligns across 7 bases. The germline V gene has CDR1 MGHDK and CDR2 SYGVNS. The CDR3 has 15 residues. Trimming took 6 bases from V and 8 from J; bases not matched to a gene: 10. The CDR3 is CASRGTTGPYSPLHF. DNA for the CDR3: TGTGCCAGCAGAGGGACGACAGGGCCCTATTCACCCCTCCACTTT.

The rearrangement links TRBV4-1 to TRBJ1-2; 11 positions match TRBD1. The CDR3 covers 16 residues. Germline V CDR1 and CDR2: MGHRA, YSYEKL. After removal of 1 base from V and 3 bases from J, the junction contained 4 bases not matched to a gene. CDR3 nucleotides: TGCGCCAGCAGCCAAGCTGGGACAGGGGGAGACTATGGCTACACCTTC. Translation: CASSQAGTGGDYGYTF.

The V call is TRBV9, the J call TRBJ1-2, with 7 bases aligning to TRBD1. The CDR3 spans 16 residues. With 0 bases clipped from V and 3 bases from J, the junction kept 8 bases outside the gene matches. Germline V gene data show CDR1 as SGDLS and CDR2 as YYNGEE. DNA of the CDR3: TGTGCCAGCAGCGTAGATCCCACAGGGGCATACTATGGCTACACCTTC. Its translation is CASSVDPTGAYYGYTF.

A single count supports this clone. V gene TRBV4-2 combines with J gene TRBJ1-3; D not resolved. The CDR3 contains 17 residues. The V end was cut by 4 bases, the J end by 2 bases, with 18 bases between. Germline V lookup: CDR1 LGHNA, CDR2 YNFKEQ. CDR3 loop: CASSPSGGSSTGNTIYF. DNA of the CDR3: TGTGCCAGCAGCCCTTCGGGAGGGAGCAGCACTGGAAACACCATATATTTT.

This clone was counted a single time. This chain uses TRBV19 with TRBJ2-5; 11 bases match TRBD2. The CDR3 loop spans 14 amino acids. Germline values: CDR1 LNHDA, CDR2 SQIVND (reference sequence). V lost 6 bases, J lost 2 bases, and 2 bases stayed unmatched. As DNA, the CDR3 is TGTGCCAGTAGGGGACTAGCGGAGCAAGAGACCCAGTACTTC. Encoded protein: CASRGLAEQETQYF.

The V call is TRBV19, the J call TRBJ1-4, with D maybe TRBD1 (6 bases). Germline loops: CDR1 LNHDA, CDR2 SQIVND (reference sequence). The ends were cut back, 8 bases at V and 5 bases at J, with 18 bases in the middle. CDR3 length: 15 amino acids. CDR3 sequence: CASQQGVKLNEKLFF. The CDR3 DNA reads as TGTGCCAGTCAACAGGGAGTAAAGTTAAATGAAAAACTGTTTTTT.

This clone was counted once. This chain connects TRBV3-1 (or the pseudogene TRBV3-2) to TRBJ2-2; TRBD2 might be the D (5 bases). Germline assignment: CDR1 LGHDT and CDR2 YNNKEL (reference sequence). The CDR3 sequence is 14 residues long. Trimming took off 0 bases at V and 6 bases at J, with 8 bases between the two ends. The CDR3 DNA is TGTGCCAGCAGCCAAGATAACGGGGCCGGGGAGCTGTTTTTT. Translating gives CASSQDNGAGELFF.

V is TRBV7-8 and J is TRBJ2-7; unclear D gene. With 0 bases removed from V and 4 bases from J, the gap between germline ends came to 19 bases. The germline CDR1 and CDR2 sequences are SGHVS and FQNEAQ. The CDR3 totals 17 residues. In nucleotides, the CDR3 is TGTGCCAGCAGCTTAGCCCCGAGCGTCGCGGCAGAATACGAGCAGTACTTC. It specifies CASSLAPSVAAEYEQYF.

This chain uses TRBV7-6 with TRBJ2-6; 12 positions agree with TRBD2. The CDR3 is made up of 19 amino acids. From germline, CDR1 is SGHVS and CDR2 FNYEAQ. Trimming took 5 bases from V and 0 from J; bases not matched to a gene: 8. As DNA, the CDR3 is TGTGCCAGCAGCCCGCGACTAGCGGGAGTTTCCTCTGGGGCCAACGTCCTGACTTTC. Its translation: CASSPRLAGVSSGANVLTF.

The chain combines TRBV6-2 or TRBV6-3 with TRBJ1-2; possible D gene TRBD1, 6 bases. The CDR3 spans 14 residues. Trimming removed 6 bases at V and 8 bases at J, with 19 bases between. Germline-derived CDR1 and CDR2 are MNHEY and SVGEGT. The CDR3 nucleotides are TGTGCCAGCAGCCCTAGCCGTGGACAGTTCGGCTACACCTTC. It yields the protein CASSPSRGQFGYTF.

This chain links TRBV4-3 with TRBJ1-2; no clear D. The germline V gene has CDR1 LGHNA and CDR2 YSLEER. V was clipped by 0 bases and J by 4 bases, with 12 bases between them. The CDR3 totals 15 residues. The chain's CDR3 is CASSQDQGTGYGYTF. CDR3 nucleotide sequence: TGCGCCAGCAGCCAAGATCAAGGAACGGGCTATGGCTACACCTTC.

This clone has more than one count but fewer than ten. The chain carries TRBV27 and TRBJ2-3, with TRBD1 identical over 7 bases. Per the germline V gene, CDR1 is MNHEY and CDR2 is SMNVEV (reference sequence). This CDR3 has 15 residues. J lost 6 bases, V lost 2 bases, and 8 bases had no gene match. Here the CDR3 reads CASSLKDRPLDTQYF. The CDR3 nucleotides are TGTGCCAGCAGTTTAAAGGACAGGCCCTTGGATACGCAGTATTTT.

The chain couples TRBV11-1 to TRBJ2-4; 7 bases are shared with TRBD1. The trim removed 5 bases at V and 8 bases at J, leaving 12 bases unmatched. CDR3 length: 15 amino acids. CDR1 is SGHAT, CDR2 FQDESV, per germline (reference sequence). The CDR3 is CASSDPGQSEDIQYF. In DNA form, the CDR3 reads TGTGCCAGCAGCGATCCGGGACAGAGTGAAGACATTCAGTACTTC.

The chain has TRBV28 and TRBJ1-5, with 7 bases lining up with TRBD1. The CDR3 contains 14 residues. Germline assignment: CDR1 MDHEN and CDR2 SYDVKM. The V gene end was trimmed by 5 bases and the J gene end by 4 bases; junction bases not matched to a gene: 5. The CDR3 is CASSHNRGNQPQHF. Here the CDR3 DNA reads TGTGCCAGCAGTCACAACAGGGGTAATCAGCCCCAGCATTTT.

V and J are TRBV4-3 and TRBJ1-2; D gene ambiguous. V was cut by 0 bases and J by 8 bases, with 16 bases left in between. The CDR3 totals 15 residues. CDR1 is LGHNA and CDR2 is YSLEER in the germline V gene. The CDR3 DNA reads TGCGCCAGCAGCCAAGAATCCCGAGGAGACGGGGGCTACACCTTC. The encoded protein is CASSQESRGDGGYTF.